The 8 T cell receptor beta chains below were found in one sample sequenced in a study of blood T cell repertoires in COVID-19. Repertoires were generated with immunoSEQ multiplex PCR, while TCRdb's copy carries only in-frame clones and drops some. The sample has about 11,000 clones; 80% to 90% are singletons. The sample was peripheral blood. The receptor source for this set is a human donor in a cohort sampled during active COVID-19.

The chain links TRBV5-6 to TRBJ2-1, with D possibly matching TRBD2 (5 bases). V gave up 2 bases and J gave up 3 bases, with 6 bases separating them. Germline V gene data show CDR1 as SGHDT and CDR2 as YYEEEE. This CDR3 contains 13 residues. CDR3 nucleotide sequence: TGTGCCAGCAGCTTCGACTACTACAATGAGCAGTTCTTC. Protein: CASSFDYYNEQFF.

The chain couples TRBV9 to TRBJ2-2; D might be TRBD2 (5 bases). V was trimmed by 7 bases and J by 0 bases, leaving 7 bases between them. Per the germline V gene, CDR1 is SGDLS and CDR2 is YYNGEE. The CDR3 loop spans 13 amino acids. For the CDR3, the DNA is TGTGCCAGCGGGAGAGCGAACACCGGGGAGCTGTTTTTT. It specifies CASGRANTGELFF.

The rearrangement links TRBV15 to TRBJ1-6, with D possibly being TRBD1 (6 bases). The germline CDR1 and CDR2 sequences are LNHNV and YYDKDF (reference sequence). The V end lost 6 bases, the J end lost 2 bases, and 11 bases lay between the germline ends. The CDR3 contains 15 residues. The CDR3 nucleotides are TGTGCCACCAGTCCTGACAGGACCTATAATTCACCCCTCCACTTT. Translation: CATSPDRTYNSPLHF.

The chain carries TRBV7-9 and TRBJ2-3; D is perhaps TRBD1 (6 bases). The CDR3 extends over 19 amino acids. Per the germline V gene, CDR1 is SEHNR and CDR2 is FQNEAQ (reference sequence). Written as DNA, the CDR3 is TGTGCTCGGACAGCTCGGTCCTGGGGGAGTAAGGGTAGCACAGATACGCAGTATTTT. Its protein is CARTARSWGSKGSTDTQYF.

The chain links TRBV7-8 to TRBJ1-6, with D possibly being TRBD1 (6 bases). CDR1 and CDR2 from the germline V gene are SGHVS and FQNEAQ. The CDR3 runs to 19 residues. V was trimmed by 5 bases and J by 0 bases, leaving 20 bases between them. CDR3 region: CASSRGHDSHSSYNSPLHF. In nucleotides, the CDR3 is TGTGCCAGCAGCCGGGGACATGACTCACACAGCTCCTATAATTCACCCCTCCACTTT.

V gene TRBV18 combines with J gene TRBJ2-5, with TRBD1 as a possible D gene (5 bases). Looked up from germline, CDR1 is KGHSH and CDR2 is LQKENI. This CDR3 is 13 amino acids long. Between the trimmed V and J ends, which lost 1 base and 5 bases, there was a span of 8 bases. The CDR3 spells CASSPQGLETQYF. The CDR3 nucleotides are TGTGCCAGCTCACCACAGGGGCTGGAGACCCAGTACTTC.

The chain joins TRBV3-1 (or the pseudogene TRBV3-2) to TRBJ2-3, with 13 positions matching TRBD2. Germline loops: CDR1 LGHDT, CDR2 YNNKEL (reference sequence). J was trimmed by 4 bases and V by 5 bases; bases with no gene match: 9. CDR3 length: 17 amino acids. In DNA form, the CDR3 reads TGTGCCAGCAGCGAACATAGACTAGCGGGAGGAGCAGATACGCAGTATTTT. It yields the protein CASSEHRLAGGADTQYF.

The chain uses TRBV7-2 and TRBJ1-1; D might be TRBD1 (5 bases). Looked up from germline, CDR1 is SGHTA and CDR2 is FQGNSA. Trimming shortened V by 1 base and J by 5 bases, and 17 bases separated the two germline ends. CDR3 length: 16 amino acids. The CDR3 nucleotides read TGTGCCAGCAGCTTAGATTTCTTAGCGGGGCGAACTGAAGCTTTCTTT. Translation gives CASSLDFLAGRTEAFF. The full variable domain, with the rest looked up from reference TRBV7-2 and TRBJ1-1, is GAGVSQSPSNKVTEKGKDVELRCDPISGHTALYWYRQSLGQGLEFLIYFQGNSAPDKSGLPSDRFSAERTGGSVSTLTIQRTQQEDSAVYLCASSLDFLAGRTEAFFGQGTRLTVV.